This entry lists 14 T cell receptor beta chains sequenced from one sample in a study of cytomegalovirus exposure and HLA in healthy donors (dated by TCRdb to 2016 to 2017). Libraries were built with the immunoSEQ multiplex PCR assay. The multiplex PCR relied on a mix of 60 forward primers for TCR Vbeta segments and 13 reverse primers for TCR Jbeta segments. TCRdb retrieved this table from immuneACCESS and kept in-frame rearrangements only. Not all clones are present; in checked studies, unresolved V genes account for under half, and no reason is known for the remainder. Across this sample there are about 130,000 clones, with around 80% seen only once. Approximately 2.8% of the sample is taken by the ten largest. Sequencing input: PBMCs. The source of these receptors is a boy aged 2-15 years in good health and CMV-seronegative.

CDR3 sequence reads: CASSLLSGGQETQYF. In DNA form, the CDR3 reads TGTGCCAGCAGCTTATTATCGGGGGGCCAAGAGACCCAGTACTTC. V and J are TRBV7-8 and TRBJ2-5; 7 bases agree with TRBD2. This CDR3 has 15 amino acids. CDR1 is SGHVS and CDR2 is FQNEAQ in the germline V gene. V dropped 2 bases and J dropped 1; count of bases not matched to a gene: 4.

The chain carries TRBV9 and TRBJ1-3; a possible D gene is TRBD1 (6 bases). V was trimmed by 3 bases and J by 4 bases, leaving 17 bases between them. CDR3 size: 16 residues. In germline, CDR1 is SGDLS, CDR2 YYNGEE. CDR3 residues: CASSGSGAGAGNTIYF. The CDR3 DNA follows: TGTGCCAGCAGCGGGTCAGGGGCCGGGGCCGGAAACACCATATATTTT.

The chain joins TRBV9 to TRBJ1-2, with TRBD1 identical over 8 bases. The ends lost 1 base at V and 8 bases at J; junction bases unmatched: 16. Germline V gene data show CDR1 as SGDLS and CDR2 as YYNGEE. CDR3 length: 17 residues. As DNA, the CDR3 is TGTGCCAGCAGCGTAAACGGGCAGGGGGCCACTTCTTCCGGCTACACCTTC. This translates into CASSVNGQGATSSGYTF.

The sample holds a few counts of this clone. Germline and junction disagree at one end, which may indicate a read error. V is TRBV7-7 and J is TRBJ2-3; 9 bases map to TRBD2. The CDR3 contains 16 residues. CDR1 and CDR2 from the germline V gene are SSHAT and FNYEAQ (reference sequence). The CDR3 loop is CASSRLSGGATDTQYF. The CDR3 DNA is TGTGCTAGCAGCCGACTTAGCGGGGGAGCCACAGATACGCAGTATTTT.

V and J are TRBV10-2 and TRBJ2-5; D remains unclear. The CDR3 has 13 residues. V lost 4 bases, J lost 1 base, and 7 bases lay in between. The V gene's germline CDR1 is WSHSY and CDR2 SAAADI. The CDR3 region has the DNA TGCGCCAGCAGTGTCGTCAGCCAAGAGACCCAGTACTTC. This sequence encodes CASSVVSQETQYF.

The chain couples TRBV13 to TRBJ2-1, with 7 bases lining up with TRBD1. The CDR3 is 12 residues long. Germline V gene data show CDR1 as PRHDT and CDR2 as FYEKMQ (reference sequence). V was pared by 5 bases and J by 7 bases, with 2 bases of the junction left unmatched. Written as DNA, the CDR3 is TGTGCCAGCAGCGAACAGGGGAATGAGCAGTTCTTC. It translates to CASSEQGNEQFF.

The V gene is TRBV30, the J gene TRBJ2-7, with 7 positions matching TRBD1. Losses at the gene ends were 5 bases for V and 10 bases for J; bases not matched to a gene: 8. The CDR3 runs to 11 residues. Germline CDR1 and CDR2: GTSNPN and SVGIG (reference sequence). This CDR3 reads CAWQEGTVQYF. CDR3 DNA sequence: TGTGCCTGGCAAGAAGGGACAGTCCAGTACTTC.

This clone was picked up a small number of times. The chain combines TRBV4-3 with TRBJ1-1; D might be TRBD1 (6 bases). CDR1 is LGHNA, CDR2 YSLEER, per germline. V was clipped by 2 bases and J by 0 bases, with 19 bases between them. The CDR3 has 18 residues. The CDR3 protein is CASSQLGLQGSMNTEAFF. Written as DNA, the CDR3 is TGCGCCAGCAGCCAACTAGGCCTACAGGGATCTATGAACACTGAAGCTTTCTTT.

The chain combines TRBV15 with TRBJ2-7; TRBD1 matches 8 bases. Germline CDR1 is LNHNV and CDR2 is YYDKDF (reference sequence). The V and J ends lost 0 bases and 1 base, in that order; junction bases with no gene match: 8. This CDR3 region has 17 residues. DNA for the CDR3: TGTGCCACCAGCAGAGATATAGGACAGGGTGGGTCCTACGAGCAGTACGTC. The encoded protein is CATSRDIGQGGSYEQYV.

The chain links TRBV7-9 to TRBJ2-5; 7 bases align to TRBD2. CDR3 length: 15 residues. The trim removed 2 bases at V and 4 bases at J, leaving 7 bases unmatched. Germline V lookup: CDR1 SEHNR, CDR2 FQNEAQ (reference sequence). CDR3 region: CASSLTAGVRETQYF. In DNA, the CDR3 is TGTGCCAGCAGCTTAACCGCGGGAGTTCGAGAGACCCAGTACTTC.

The chain joins TRBV7-8 to TRBJ1-1; TRBD1 might be the D (6 bases). The CDR3 runs 14 residues. CDR1 is SGHVS, CDR2 FQNEAQ, per germline. With 7 bases removed from V and 0 bases from J, the gap between germline ends came to 12 bases. As DNA, the CDR3 is TGTGCCAGCAACGTGAGGGGGATGAACACTGAAGCTTTCTTT. Protein: CASNVRGMNTEAFF.

The V call is TRBV6-1, the J call TRBJ2-3, with TRBD2 matching 7 bases. Unmatched junction bases numbered 10, after V lost 6 bases and J lost 4 bases. From germline, CDR1 is MNHNS and CDR2 SASEGT. This CDR3 contains 15 residues. The CDR3 protein is CASSLRSGGADTQYF. CDR3 nucleotide sequence: TGTGCCAGCAGCCTCCGGTCGGGAGGAGCAGATACGCAGTATTTT.

In its sample, this clone was seen once. The V call is TRBV2, the J call TRBJ2-1; possibly TRBD2 for D (6 bases). The CDR3 covers 14 residues. The V and J ends lost 3 bases and 6 bases respectively, with 12 bases between them. The germline gives CDR1 SNHLY, CDR2 FYNNEI. The CDR3 DNA reads as TGTGCCAGCAGTGAGGGACTGGGGCTCAATGAGCAGTTCTTC. This codes for CASSEGLGLNEQFF.

This chain joins TRBV9 and TRBJ2-1, with D possibly matching TRBD1 (6 bases). The V gene's germline CDR1 is SGDLS and CDR2 YYNGEE. The CDR3 extends over 19 amino acids. V lost 1 base and J lost 1, with 21 bases in between. This chain's CDR3 is CASSVSSHTRGQSYNEQFF. The CDR3, as DNA: TGTGCCAGCAGCGTATCCTCCCACACGAGGGGACAATCCTACAATGAGCAGTTCTTC.